Sequencing of this T cell receptor beta chain was carried out in a study of T-cell reconstitution after alpha-beta-depleted transplantation in children. This clonotype was counted only a few times. Researchers prepared the TCRbeta library using unique molecular identifiers, the study reports. MiXCR, applied by TCRdb to the PCR reads, yields one record per CDR3 protein. The top ten clones hold just under 30% of a sample with some 460,000 distinct CDR3 sequences, 15% to 20% of them seen once. Sequenced here: PBMCs, mostly from graft donor cells, sampled 360 days after TCRalphabeta/CD19-depleted stem cell transplant. The source of this sequence is a boy under three years old who had a stem cell transplant for Wiskott-Aldrich syndrome, so the T cells may come from the graft donor.

The DNA for the CDR3 is TGTGCCAGCAGCTTAAGAACGGACTACGAGCAGTACTTC. It specifies CASSLRTDYEQYF. V and J are TRBV7-9 and TRBJ2-7; D is undetermined. V was trimmed by 2 bases and J by 3 bases, leaving 8 bases between them. The germline V gene has CDR1 SEHNR and CDR2 FQNEAQ (reference sequence). CDR3 length: 13 residues. The variable domain in full, completed from reference TRBV7-9 and TRBJ2-7, reads DTGVSQNPRHKITKRGQNVTFRCDPISEHNRLYWYRQTLGQGPEFLTYFQNEAQLEKSRLLSDRFSAERPKGSFSTLEIQRTEQGDSAMYLCASSLRTDYEQYFGPGTRLTVT.